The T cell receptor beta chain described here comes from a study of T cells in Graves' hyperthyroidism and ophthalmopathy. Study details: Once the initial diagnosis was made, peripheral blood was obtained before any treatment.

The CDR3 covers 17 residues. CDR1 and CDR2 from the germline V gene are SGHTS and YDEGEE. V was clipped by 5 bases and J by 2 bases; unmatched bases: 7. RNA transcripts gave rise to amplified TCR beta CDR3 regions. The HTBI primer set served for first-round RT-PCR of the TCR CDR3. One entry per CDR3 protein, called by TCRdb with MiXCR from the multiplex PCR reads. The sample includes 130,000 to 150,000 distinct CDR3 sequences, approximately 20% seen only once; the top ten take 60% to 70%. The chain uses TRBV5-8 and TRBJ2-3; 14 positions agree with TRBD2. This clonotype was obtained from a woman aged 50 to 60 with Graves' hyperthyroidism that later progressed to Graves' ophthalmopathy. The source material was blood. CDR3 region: CASRALGLAGDTDTQYF. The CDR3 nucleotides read TGTGCCAGCAGAGCTTTGGGACTAGCGGGAGACACAGATACGCAGTATTTT.